Each of the 31 T cell receptor beta chains below was sequenced from the same sample in a study of blood T cell repertoires in COVID-19. Data came from immunoSEQ multiplex PCR; TCRdb stores just in-frame clones and leaves some out. The sample has a few hundred thousand clones, around 80% seen once. Material: peripheral blood. All receptors derive from a woman of 80 years or more with active or convalescent COVID-19.

V gene TRBV11-3 combines with J gene TRBJ2-7; D unresolved. The V gene's germline CDR1 is SGHNT and CDR2 YENEEA. Deletions cut 2 bases from V and 7 bases from J, with 6 bases between. The CDR3 consists of 11 residues. In nucleotides, the CDR3 is TGTGCCAGCAGCTTATATCGGGAGCAGTACTTC. Translation: CASSLYREQYF.

The chain combines TRBV30 with TRBJ1-2, with D possibly being TRBD1 (5 bases). The CDR3 loop spans 12 amino acids. Trimming shortened V by 2 bases and J by 4 bases, and 8 bases separated the two germline ends. Germline CDR1 reads GTSNPN; CDR2 reads SVGIG (reference sequence). CDR3 DNA sequence: TGTGCCTGGAGTCCCGGGGGCTATGGCTACACCTTC. Protein: CAWSPGGYGYTF.

The chain couples TRBV29-1 to TRBJ1-4; 7 nucleotides match TRBD1. The V gene end was trimmed by 8 bases and the J gene end by 5 bases; junction bases not matched to a gene: 11. From germline, CDR1 is SQVTM and CDR2 ANQGSEA. The CDR3 totals 14 residues. The CDR3: CSPPRDRVNEKLFF. DNA for the CDR3: TGCAGCCCACCCCGAGACAGGGTAAATGAAAAACTGTTTTTT. Full variable domain (outside the CDR3, taken from reference TRBV29-1 and TRBJ1-4): SAVISQKPSRDICQRGTSLTIQCQVDSQVTMMFWYRQQPGQSLTLIATANQGSEATYESGFVIDKFPISRPNLTFSTLTVSNMSPEDSSIYLCSPPRDRVNEKLFFGSGTQLSVL.

The chain couples TRBV11-3 to TRBJ2-1, with D possibly TRBD1 on 7 matching bases. V lost 0 bases and J lost 6, with 12 bases in between. Looked up from germline, CDR1 is SGHNT and CDR2 is YENEEA. The CDR3 is 15 residues long. CDR3 in DNA: TGTGCCAGCAGCTTAGAGGAGGGGGCTTTCAATGAGCAGTTCTTC. It is translated as CASSLEEGAFNEQFF.

The chain employs TRBV11-3 and TRBJ1-2; D perhaps matches TRBD1 (5 bases). This CDR3 is 13 amino acids long. CDR1 is SGHNT and CDR2 is YENEEA in the germline V gene. Trimming left V 3 bases short and J 4 bases short, with 9 bases between. CDR3 in DNA: TGTGCCAGCAGCTTCGGCAGGGTCTATGGCTACACCTTC. This translates into CASSFGRVYGYTF.

The count of this clone is one. This rearrangement joins TRBV10-1 to TRBJ2-4; 8 bases are shared with TRBD1. The CDR3 is 15 amino acids. V trimming: 8 bases; J trimming: 7 bases; junction bases outside the gene matches: 13. Germline CDR1 is WNHNN and CDR2 is SYGVQD (reference sequence). The CDR3 nucleotides are TGCGCCAGCGGCCCGGACAGGGAAAGGGGGAACATTCAGTACTTC. Translation: CASGPDRERGNIQYF.

The gene calls are TRBV10-3 and TRBJ2-1; 9 positions match TRBD1. This CDR3 has 15 residues. Germline lookup yields CDR1 ENHRY and CDR2 SYGVKD. V gave up 10 bases and J gave up 7 bases; unmatched junction bases: 14. In DNA form, the CDR3 reads TGTGCCACCGTCCTACGGGACAGGGCTGGGAATGAGCAGTTCTTC. Amino acid sequence: CATVLRDRAGNEQFF.

The chain couples TRBV30 to TRBJ2-1; TRBD1 aligns across 9 bases. J gave up 5 bases and V 4 bases, and 6 bases lay outside the gene matches. The CDR3 contains 14 residues. Germline values: CDR1 GTSNPN, CDR2 SVGIG (reference sequence). In DNA form, the CDR3 reads TGTGCCTGGAACCCGGGACAGGGAGACAATGAGCAGTTCTTC. It specifies CAWNPGQGDNEQFF.

This chain links TRBV6-4 with TRBJ2-2, with a possible D match to TRBD1 (5 bases). Trimming took off 6 bases at V and 4 bases at J, with 15 bases between the two ends. Looked up from germline, CDR1 is MRHNA and CDR2 is SNTAGT. This CDR3 is 15 amino acids long. This CDR3 is CASSQQAWGTGELFF. The CDR3 coding sequence is TGTGCCAGCAGCCAACAGGCCTGGGGCACCGGGGAGCTGTTTTTT.

CDR3 in amino acids: CASSFTSGRVAYEQYF. The DNA for the CDR3 is TGCGCCAGCAGCTTTACTAGCGGGAGGGTAGCCTACGAGCAGTACTTC. This sequence joins TRBV5-1 and TRBJ2-7; 13 bases are shared with TRBD2. V trimming: 2 bases; J trimming: 2 bases; junction bases outside the gene matches: 4. The length of the CDR3 is 16 residues. Germline V gene data show CDR1 as SGHRS and CDR2 as YFSETQ.

The rearrangement joins TRBV7-9 to TRBJ2-5; maybe TRBD2 (6 bases). Trimming removed 0 bases from V and 5 bases from J, with 13 bases in between. The CDR3 is 15 amino acids. CDR1 and CDR2 from the germline V gene are SEHNR and FQNEAQ (reference sequence). The CDR3 sequence: CASSLARGRGETQYF. Written as DNA, the CDR3 is TGTGCCAGCAGCTTAGCGCGGGGTAGGGGCGAGACCCAGTACTTC.

The V and J genes are TRBV7-3 and TRBJ2-1, with D perhaps TRBD2 (6 bases). The germline V and J ends were trimmed by 5 bases and 2 bases, with 7 bases remaining between them. The CDR3 is made up of 13 amino acids. Germline CDR1 SGHTA, CDR2 FQGTGA. CDR3 sequence reads: CASSGGTYNEQFF. CDR3 DNA: TGTGCCAGCAGCGGCGGGACCTACAATGAGCAGTTCTTC.

This rearrangement joins TRBV7-3 to TRBJ2-7, with 7 bases aligning to TRBD1. V shed 5 bases, J shed 4 bases, and the junction held 5 bases outside the gene matches. The length of the CDR3 is 13 residues. In germline, CDR1 is SGHTA, CDR2 FQGTGA. CDR3 coding DNA: TGTGCCAGCAGCCGAGGACAGGAATACGAGCAGTACTTC. This codes for CASSRGQEYEQYF.

The J gene is TRBJ1-4, the V gene TRBV5-1; 9 nucleotides line up with TRBD1. The germline V gene has CDR1 SGHRS and CDR2 YFSETQ. V was pared by 4 bases and J by 5 bases, with 6 bases of the junction left unmatched. The CDR3 is 15 amino acids. This CDR3 reads CASSLAGTGNEKLFF. CDR3 nucleotide sequence: TGCGCCAGCAGCCTGGCGGGGACAGGGAATGAAAAACTGTTTTTT.

V is TRBV7-3 and J is TRBJ2-3; 9 nucleotides align to TRBD1. The CDR3 consists of 16 residues. V was pared by 4 bases and J by 4 bases, with 9 bases of the junction left unmatched. Germline V lookup: CDR1 SGHTA, CDR2 FQGTGA. The CDR3 sequence: CASSSPGQGTSDTQYF. DNA of the CDR3: TGTGCCAGCAGCTCACCGGGACAGGGTACTTCAGATACGCAGTATTTT.

The chain employs TRBV29-1 and TRBJ1-3, with D unclear. Germline V gene lookup returns CDR1 SQVTM and CDR2 ANQGSEA. The germline V and J ends were trimmed by 4 bases and 3 bases, with 10 bases remaining between them. The CDR3 covers 13 residues. The CDR3 region has the DNA TGCAGCGTTGCTGGGCAGGTTGGAAACACCATATATTTT. Its translation: CSVAGQVGNTIYF.

V usage is TRBV11-1 and J usage is TRBJ2-2; possibly TRBD1 for D (5 bases). Between the trimmed V and J ends, which lost 5 bases and 0 bases, there was a span of 13 bases. Germline CDR1 and CDR2: SGHAT and FQDESV (reference sequence). This CDR3 has 16 amino acids. CDR3 nucleotides: TGTGCCAGCAGCAGAAGGGGCCCTCCGAACACCGGGGAGCTGTTTTTT. Protein: CASSRRGPPNTGELFF. Full variable domain (missing parts from reference TRBV11-1 and TRBJ2-2): EAEVAQSPRYKITEKSQAVAFWCDPISGHATLYWYRQILGQGPELLVQFQDESVVDDSQLPKDRFSAERLKGVDSTLKIQPAELGDSAMYLCASSRRGPPNTGELFFGEGSRLTVL.

DNA for the CDR3: TGTGCCAGCAGTCGCCGGGACAGGGAAGAGACCCAGTACTTC. It translates to CASSRRDREETQYF. The chain uses TRBV6-5 and TRBJ2-5; the match to TRBD1 covers 9 bases. Unmatched junction bases numbered 4, after V lost 5 bases and J lost 3 bases. The V gene's germline CDR1 is MNHEY and CDR2 SVGAGI. The CDR3 consists of 14 residues.

V is TRBV27 and J is TRBJ2-1, with 12 bases that match TRBD2. J was trimmed by 8 bases and V by 4 bases; bases with no gene match: 12. The CDR3 sequence is 17 residues long. Germline loops: CDR1 MNHEY, CDR2 SMNVEV (reference sequence). The DNA for the CDR3 is TGTGCCAGCAGTTCCCCCCTAGCGGGGGGGCGATGGCATGAGCAGTTCTTC. Its protein product is CASSSPLAGGRWHEQFF.

CDR3 DNA sequence: TGTGCCAGCATGGGGGACAGGGCAAGCACTGAAGCTTTCTTT. Residues: CASMGDRASTEAFF. V gene TRBV6-5 combines with J gene TRBJ1-1; the match to TRBD1 covers 9 bases. The CDR3 covers 14 residues. Germline V gene data show CDR1 as MNHEY and CDR2 as SVGAGI. V lost 7 bases, J lost 4 bases, and 7 bases stayed unmatched.

The genes are TRBV7-2 and TRBJ2-3, with D possibly being TRBD2 (6 bases). The length of the CDR3 is 15 residues. V lost 0 bases, J lost 4 bases, and 11 bases lay in between. Looked up from germline, CDR1 is SGHTA and CDR2 is FQGNSA. The CDR3: CASSLAGGRADTQYF. As DNA, the CDR3 is TGTGCCAGCAGCTTAGCGGGGGGACGCGCAGATACGCAGTATTTT.

This chain connects TRBV19 to TRBJ2-7; tentative D call: TRBD2 (5 bases). Trimming removed 6 bases at V and 0 bases at J, with 9 bases between. The CDR3 is made up of 13 amino acids. From germline, CDR1 is LNHDA and CDR2 SQIVND (reference sequence). The CDR3 bases are TGTGCCAGTAGGTTCCGGGACTCCTACGAGCAGTACTTC. Translating it yields CASRFRDSYEQYF.

In regard to this clone: Germline is not matched at one junction end, which may reflect a read error. The J gene is TRBJ2-1, the V gene TRBV12-3 or TRBV12-4; D unresolved. The CDR3 is 13 amino acids. The CDR3: CASSFRGYKEQFF. The CDR3 DNA reads TGTGCCAGCAGTTTTCGAGGATACAAAGAGCAGTTCTTC.

In its sample, this clone was seen a few times. The chain combines TRBV7-3 with TRBJ1-1, with 7 bases identical to TRBD1. Germline CDR1 and CDR2: SGHTA and FQGTGA. J gave up 1 base and V 0 bases, and 2 bases lay outside the gene matches. CDR3 length: 15 residues. The CDR3 coding sequence is TGTGCCAGCAGCTTAACCCGGGACAGGAACACTGAAGCTTTCTTT. Its translation: CASSLTRDRNTEAFF.

The chain combines TRBV14 with TRBJ2-1; D uncertain. Germline CDR1 SGHDN, CDR2 FVKESK. The CDR3 spans 14 residues. Between the trimmed V and J ends, which lost 2 bases and 9 bases, there was a span of 14 bases. CDR3 region: CASSQIISPGEQFF. The CDR3 DNA follows: TGTGCCAGCAGCCAAATTATTAGCCCGGGTGAGCAGTTCTTC.

The gene calls are TRBV19 and TRBJ1-2; TRBD1 matches at 12 bases. Trimming cost V 6 bases and J 8 bases; bases outside gene matches: 13. CDR3 length: 16 residues. CDR1 LNHDA and CDR2 SQIVND come from the germline V gene (reference sequence). The CDR3 DNA reads as TGTGCCAGTAGACGACCGGGACAGGGGGCTTGGGAGGGCTACACCTTC. It specifies CASRRPGQGAWEGYTF. The entire variable domain, with the rest obtained from reference TRBV19 and TRBJ1-2, is as follows: DGGITQSPKYLFRKEGQNVTLSCEQNLNHDAMYWYRQDPGQGLRLIYYSQIVNDFQKGDIAEGYSVSREKKESFPLTVTSAQKNPTAFYLCASRRPGQGAWEGYTFGSGTRLTVV.

The chain is built from TRBV28 and TRBJ2-5, with 7 bases matching TRBD1. The J segment lost 0 bases and the V segment lost 11 bases, leaving 6 bases of the junction unmatched. The CDR3 consists of 13 residues. From germline, CDR1 is MDHEN and CDR2 SYDVKM. CDR3 in DNA: TGTGCCGGGGAGACAGGGAACCAAGAGACCCAGTACTTC. Translated, it gives CAGETGNQETQYF.

The V gene is TRBV9, the J gene TRBJ1-2, with TRBD1 as a possible D gene (6 bases). The CDR3 consists of 14 residues. The germline V and J ends were trimmed by 1 base and 3 bases, with 10 bases remaining between them. From germline, CDR1 is SGDLS and CDR2 YYNGEE. Written as DNA, the CDR3 is TGTGCCAGCAGCGTAAACAGGGAATACTATGGCTACACCTTC. This sequence encodes CASSVNREYYGYTF.

This chain links TRBV10-2 with TRBJ2-3; TRBD2 is a possible D gene (5 bases). The CDR3 spans 15 residues. Trimming removed 1 base from V and 1 base from J, with 9 bases in between. Germline assignment: CDR1 WSHSY and CDR2 SAAADI. CDR3 region: CASSELVGGTDTQYF. The DNA of the CDR3 is TGCGCCAGCAGTGAGTTGGTCGGGGGCACAGATACGCAGTATTTT.

The genes are TRBV7-2 and TRBJ2-5; D may be TRBD1 (5 bases). Trimming took off 5 bases at V and 7 bases at J, with 11 bases between the two ends. Per germline, CDR1 SGHTA and CDR2 FQGNSA. The CDR3 spans 12 residues. The DNA of the CDR3 is TGTGCCAGCAGCAACGCCCAGGGGACCCAGTACTTC. This encodes CASSNAQGTQYF.

The CDR3 here is CASSLTGYSPLHF. The CDR3 DNA follows: TGCGCCAGCAGCTTGACGGGGTATTCACCCCTCCACTTT. V and J are TRBV5-1 and TRBJ1-6, with D uncertain. Germline CDR1 and CDR2: SGHRS and YFSETQ. The CDR3 runs to 13 residues. The V end lost 1 base, the J end lost 8 bases, and 7 bases lay between the germline ends.